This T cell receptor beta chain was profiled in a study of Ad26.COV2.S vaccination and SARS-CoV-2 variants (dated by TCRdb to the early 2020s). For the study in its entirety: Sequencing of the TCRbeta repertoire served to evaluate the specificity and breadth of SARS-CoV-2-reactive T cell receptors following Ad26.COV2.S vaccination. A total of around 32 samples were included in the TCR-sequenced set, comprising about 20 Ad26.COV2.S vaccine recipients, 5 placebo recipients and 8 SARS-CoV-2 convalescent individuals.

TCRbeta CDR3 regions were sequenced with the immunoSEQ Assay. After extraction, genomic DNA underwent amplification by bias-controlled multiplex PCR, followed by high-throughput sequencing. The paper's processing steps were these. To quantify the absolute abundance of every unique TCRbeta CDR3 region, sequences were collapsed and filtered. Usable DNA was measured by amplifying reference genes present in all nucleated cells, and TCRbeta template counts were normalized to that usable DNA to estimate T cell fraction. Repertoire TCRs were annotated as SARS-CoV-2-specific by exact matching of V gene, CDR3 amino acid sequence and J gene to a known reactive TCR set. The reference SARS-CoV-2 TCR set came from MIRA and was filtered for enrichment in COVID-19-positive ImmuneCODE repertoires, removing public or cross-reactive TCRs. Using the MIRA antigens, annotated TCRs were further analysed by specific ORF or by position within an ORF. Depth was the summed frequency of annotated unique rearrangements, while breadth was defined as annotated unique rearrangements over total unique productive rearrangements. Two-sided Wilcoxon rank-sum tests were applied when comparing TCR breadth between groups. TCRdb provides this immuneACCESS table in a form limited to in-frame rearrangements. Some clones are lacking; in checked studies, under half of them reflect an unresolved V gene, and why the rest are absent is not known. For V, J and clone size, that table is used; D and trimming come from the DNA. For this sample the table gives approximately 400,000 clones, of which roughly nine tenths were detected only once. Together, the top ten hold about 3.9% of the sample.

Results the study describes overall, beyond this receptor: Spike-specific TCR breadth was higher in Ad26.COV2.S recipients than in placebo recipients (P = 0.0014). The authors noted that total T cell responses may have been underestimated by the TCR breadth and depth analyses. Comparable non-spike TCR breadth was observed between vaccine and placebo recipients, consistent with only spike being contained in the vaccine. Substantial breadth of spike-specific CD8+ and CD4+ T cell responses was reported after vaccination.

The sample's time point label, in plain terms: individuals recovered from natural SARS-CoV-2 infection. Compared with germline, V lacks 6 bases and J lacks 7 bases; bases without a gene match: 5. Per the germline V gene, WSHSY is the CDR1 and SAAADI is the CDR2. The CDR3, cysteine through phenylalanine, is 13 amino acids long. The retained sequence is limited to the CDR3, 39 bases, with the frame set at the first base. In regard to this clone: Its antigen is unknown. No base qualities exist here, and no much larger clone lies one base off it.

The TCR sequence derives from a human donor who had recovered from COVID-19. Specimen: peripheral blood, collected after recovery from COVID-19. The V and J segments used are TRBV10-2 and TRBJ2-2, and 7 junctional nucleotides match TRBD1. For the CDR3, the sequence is CASRQGRHGELFF. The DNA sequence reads TGCGCCAGCAGACAGGGGCGTCACGGGGAGCTGTTTTTT.